One T cell receptor beta chain is described in this entry. The data are from a study of siplizumab effects on memory and regulatory T cells. This CDR3 comprises 14 residues. The V end was cut by 5 bases, the J end by 4 bases, with 9 bases between. Germline V lookup: CDR1 MNHNY, CDR2 SVGAGI (reference sequence). This table comes from immunoSEQ multiplex PCR, and its TCRdb copy is limited to in-frame clones, with some not included. Of about 72,000 clones in the sample, around 90% are singletons; the top ten hold roughly 28%. The gene calls are TRBV6-6 and TRBJ1-6, with D hard to call. This receptor was identified in a human donor in good health. The sequencing input was CD8+ T cells sorted from blood. The CDR3 coding sequence is TGTGCCAGCAGTGATGGGGATTATAATTCACCCCTCCACTTT. It specifies CASSDGDYNSPLHF.